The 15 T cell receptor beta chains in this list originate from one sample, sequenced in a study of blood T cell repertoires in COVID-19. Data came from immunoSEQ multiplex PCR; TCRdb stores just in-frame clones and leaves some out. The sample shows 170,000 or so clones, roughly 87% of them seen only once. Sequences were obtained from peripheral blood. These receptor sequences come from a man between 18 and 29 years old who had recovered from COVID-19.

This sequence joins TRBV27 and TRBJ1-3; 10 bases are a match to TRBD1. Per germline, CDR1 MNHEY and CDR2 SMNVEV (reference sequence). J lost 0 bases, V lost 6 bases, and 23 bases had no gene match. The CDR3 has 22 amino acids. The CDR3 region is CASSAWDRGKGFAGASGNTIYF. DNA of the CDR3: TGTGCCAGCAGCGCTTGGGACAGGGGAAAAGGCTTTGCGGGGGCCTCTGGAAACACCATATATTTT.

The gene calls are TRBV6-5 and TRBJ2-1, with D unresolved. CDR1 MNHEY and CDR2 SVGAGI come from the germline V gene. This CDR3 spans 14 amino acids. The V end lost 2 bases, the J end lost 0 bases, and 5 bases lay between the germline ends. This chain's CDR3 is CASSYTASYNEQFF. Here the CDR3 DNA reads TGTGCCAGCAGTTACACAGCCTCCTACAATGAGCAGTTCTTC.

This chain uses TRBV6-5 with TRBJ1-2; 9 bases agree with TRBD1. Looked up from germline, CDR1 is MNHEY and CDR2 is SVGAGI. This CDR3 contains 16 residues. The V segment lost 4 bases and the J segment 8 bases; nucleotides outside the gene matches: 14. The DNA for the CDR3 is TGTGCCAGCAGTTCGACCTTCGGGACAGGGCCCGGAGGCTACACCTTC. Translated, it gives CASSSTFGTGPGGYTF.

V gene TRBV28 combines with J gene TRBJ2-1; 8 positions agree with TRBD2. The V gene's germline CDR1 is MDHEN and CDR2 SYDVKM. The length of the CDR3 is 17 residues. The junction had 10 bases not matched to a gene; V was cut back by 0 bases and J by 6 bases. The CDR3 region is CASSLWVGSGSLNEQFF. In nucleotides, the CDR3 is TGTGCCAGCAGTTTATGGGTTGGGAGCGGGAGTCTCAATGAGCAGTTCTTC.

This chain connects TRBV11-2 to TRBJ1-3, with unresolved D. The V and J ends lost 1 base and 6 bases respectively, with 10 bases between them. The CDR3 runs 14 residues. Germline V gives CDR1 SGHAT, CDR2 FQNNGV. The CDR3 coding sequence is TGTGCCAGCAGCTTAGCTAGCGCCGTAAACACCATATATTTT. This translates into CASSLASAVNTIYF.

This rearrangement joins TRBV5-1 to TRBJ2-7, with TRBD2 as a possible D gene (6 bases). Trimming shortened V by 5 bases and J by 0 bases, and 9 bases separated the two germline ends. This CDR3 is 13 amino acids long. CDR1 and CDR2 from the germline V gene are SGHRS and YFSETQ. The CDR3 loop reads CASRYGSSYEQYF. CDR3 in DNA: TGCGCCAGCAGGTACGGGAGCTCCTACGAGCAGTACTTC.

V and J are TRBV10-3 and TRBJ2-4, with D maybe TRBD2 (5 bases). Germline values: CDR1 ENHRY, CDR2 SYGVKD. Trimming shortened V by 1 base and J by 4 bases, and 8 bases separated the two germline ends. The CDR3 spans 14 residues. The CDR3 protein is CAISEYPGKNIQYF. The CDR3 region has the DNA TGTGCCATCAGTGAGTACCCGGGGAAAAACATTCAGTACTTC.

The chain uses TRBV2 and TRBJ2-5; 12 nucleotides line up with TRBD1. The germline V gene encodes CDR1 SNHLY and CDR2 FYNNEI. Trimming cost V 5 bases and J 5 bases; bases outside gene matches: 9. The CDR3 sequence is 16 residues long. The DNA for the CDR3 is TGTGCCAGCAGTTACCGGGACAGGGGGCGCGGGGAGACCCAGTACTTC. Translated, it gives CASSYRDRGRGETQYF. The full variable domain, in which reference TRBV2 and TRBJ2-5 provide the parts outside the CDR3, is EPEVTQTPSHQVTQMGQEVILRCVPISNHLYFYWYRQILGQKVEFLVSFYNNEISEKSEIFDDQFSVERPDGSNFTLKIRSTKLEDSAMYFCASSYRDRGRGETQYFGPGTRLLVL.

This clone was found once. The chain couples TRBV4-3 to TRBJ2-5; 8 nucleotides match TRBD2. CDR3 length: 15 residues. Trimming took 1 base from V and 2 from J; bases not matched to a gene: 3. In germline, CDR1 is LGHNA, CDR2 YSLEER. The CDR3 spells CASSQVAGTQETQYF. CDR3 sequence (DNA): TGCGCCAGCAGCCAAGTAGCGGGGACACAAGAGACCCAGTACTTC.

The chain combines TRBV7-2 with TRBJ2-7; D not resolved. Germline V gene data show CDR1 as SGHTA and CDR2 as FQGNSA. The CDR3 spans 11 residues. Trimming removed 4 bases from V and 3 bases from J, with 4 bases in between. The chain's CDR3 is CASSSLYEQYF. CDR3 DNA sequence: TGTGCCAGCAGCTCTCTCTACGAGCAGTACTTC.

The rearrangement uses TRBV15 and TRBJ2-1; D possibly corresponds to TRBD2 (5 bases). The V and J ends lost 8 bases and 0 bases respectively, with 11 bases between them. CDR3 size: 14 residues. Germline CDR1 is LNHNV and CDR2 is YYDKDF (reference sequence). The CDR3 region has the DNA TGTGCCACCCGAATCGGGGTCTCCTACAATGAGCAGTTCTTC. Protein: CATRIGVSYNEQFF.

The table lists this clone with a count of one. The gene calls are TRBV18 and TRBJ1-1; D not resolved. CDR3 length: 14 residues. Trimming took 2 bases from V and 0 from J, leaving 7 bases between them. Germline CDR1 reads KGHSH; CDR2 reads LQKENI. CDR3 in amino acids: CASSPTGVNTEAFF. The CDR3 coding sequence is TGTGCCAGCTCACCAACGGGTGTGAACACTGAAGCTTTCTTT.

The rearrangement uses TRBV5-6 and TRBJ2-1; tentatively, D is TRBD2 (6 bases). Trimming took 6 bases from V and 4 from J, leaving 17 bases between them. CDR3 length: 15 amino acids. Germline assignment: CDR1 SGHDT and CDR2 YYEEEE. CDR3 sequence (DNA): TGTGCCAGCACCAGGGAGGAGAAGACATACAATGAGCAGTTCTTC. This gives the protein CASTREEKTYNEQFF.

The chain's CDR3 is CASSQSGTDYGYTF. CDR3 in DNA: TGTGCCAGCTCACAATCCGGGACAGACTATGGCTACACCTTC. The chain recombines TRBV18 with TRBJ1-2; 7 bases line up with TRBD1. Germline assignment: CDR1 KGHSH and CDR2 LQKENI. The CDR3 loop spans 14 amino acids. V dropped 4 bases and J dropped 3; count of bases not matched to a gene: 5.

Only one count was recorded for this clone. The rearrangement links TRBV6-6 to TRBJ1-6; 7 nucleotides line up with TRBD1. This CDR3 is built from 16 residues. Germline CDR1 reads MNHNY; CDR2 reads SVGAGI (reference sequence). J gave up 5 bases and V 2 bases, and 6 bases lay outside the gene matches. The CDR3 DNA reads TGTGCCAGCAGTTACCCCGGGACAGTTAATAATTCACCCCTCCACTTT. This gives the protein CASSYPGTVNNSPLHF.